This T cell receptor (beta chain) was retrieved from a study of shared clonotypes between healthy human individuals. This CDR3 region has 12 residues. The germline CDR1 and CDR2 sequences are SQVTM and ANQGSEA. Trimming removed 4 bases from V and 2 bases from J, with 8 bases in between. Study observations and caveats: Four donors had around 5% of their naive CD4 clonotypes in common. Among donors, sharing of clonotypes was expected to be affected by sequencing depth. Non-shared clonotypes had lower generation probabilities than those shared by all four donors.

On this clone: What it binds is unknown.

How the authors handled the data: ImmunoSEQ only sent back junction sequences with no quality scores, so filtering was done differently. Method: immunoSEQ multiplex PCR; TCRdb's copy keeps in-frame clones and lacks some. Clone size and V and J calls were adopted from that table, with D and trimming inferred from the DNA. The table has millions of clones, around 94% seen once. The chain uses TRBV29-1 and TRBJ1-2, with TRBD1 as a possible D gene (6 bases). This receptor was obtained from a man between 18 and 35 years old in good health. The source material was naive CD4+ T cells sorted from blood. Regarding subset: CD45RA+ positively selected. The CDR3 DNA sequence: TGCAGCGTTGCTCAGGGGAACTATGGCTACACCTTC. Its protein is CSVAQGNYGYTF.